Listed below are T cell receptor beta chains from one sample, sequenced in a study. The method was immunoSEQ multiplex PCR; TCRdb's version includes in-frame clones alone and lacks a portion of them. This sample yields 60,000 to 75,000 clones, of which around 95% are seen a single time; 4% to 4.5% belongs to the top ten. Sequencing was carried out using PBMCs. The receptors shown here come from a middle-aged man with rheumatoid arthritis. The CDR3 runs from the conserved cysteine through the conserved F or W. The D gene is left open where the match is weak. A clone size is listed for some rows: how often the clone was seen (once, few, many), or a class if it is expanded.

.,.,15,TRBV9,TRBJ1-2,CASSVGGKGPYGYTF,TGTGCCAGCAGCGTAGGGGGAAAGGGGCCCTATGGCTACACCTTC
.,.,17,TRBV10-2,TRBJ1-1,CASSGRRNYDSDAEAFF,TGCGCCAGCAGTGGACGCCGAAACTACGACAGCGACGCTGAAGCTTTCTTT
.,.,16,TRBV10-2,TRBJ1-4,CASSEFGTTTNEKLFF,TGCGCCAGCAGTGAGTTTGGGACAACAACTAATGAAAAACTGTTTTTT
.,.,13,TRBV24-1,TRBJ2-1,CATSDYVRNEQFF,TGTGCCACCAGTGATTACGTGAGGAATGAGCAGTTCTTC
once,TRBD1,14,TRBV28,TRBJ1-1,CASSWDRGRTEAFF,TGTGCCAGCAGTTGGGACAGGGGGCGGACTGAAGCTTTCTTT
.,TRBD1,14,TRBV5-1,TRBJ1-1,CASSRQGVSTEAFF,TGCGCCAGCAGCCGACAGGGGGTGAGCACTGAAGCTTTCTTT
.,.,16,TRBV4-3,TRBJ1-5,CASSQDAGVGNQPQHF,TGCGCCAGCAGCCAAGATGCGGGGGTAGGAAATCAGCCCCAGCATTTT
.,TRBD1,15,TRBV7-2,TRBJ2-7,CASSLEGTGGYEQYF,TGTGCCAGCAGCTTAGAAGGGACAGGGGGCTACGAGCAGTACTTC
.,TRBD2,14,TRBV10-1,TRBJ2-7,CASSQGTSGGEQYF,TGCGCCAGCAGCCAGGGGACTAGCGGAGGGGAGCAGTACTTC
.,.,13,TRBV27,TRBJ1-1,CASSLGVDSLAFF,TGTGCCAGCAGTTTAGGGGTCGATTCGCTGGCTTTCTTT
.,.,12,TRBV5-8,TRBJ2-5,CASSFQEETQYF,TGTGCCAGCAGCTTTCAGGAAGAGACCCAGTACTTC
.,.,14,TRBV5-1,TRBJ1-2,CASSSNAGDGGYTF,TGCGCCAGCAGCTCAAACGCGGGGGACGGTGGCTACACCTTC
.,TRBD1,15,TRBV29-1,TRBJ1-2,CSVEPGTGSAYGYTF,TGCAGCGTCGAACCCGGGACAGGGTCGGCCTATGGCTACACCTTC
.,.,11,TRBV20-1,TRBJ2-7,CSTGSSYEQYF,TGCAGCACAGGGAGCTCCTACGAGCAGTACTTC
.,TRBD2,15,TRBV7-8,TRBJ2-1,CASSLGRTSVNEQFF,TGTGCCAGCAGCTTAGGGAGGACTAGCGTCAATGAGCAGTTCTTC
.,TRBD1,15,TRBV7-3,TRBJ2-7,CASSLIPGQSHEQYF,TGTGCCAGCAGCTTAATACCGGGACAGTCCCACGAGCAGTACTTC
.,.,13,TRBV13,TRBJ1-1,CASRLGADTEAFF,TGTGCCAGCAGGTTAGGGGCCGACACTGAAGCTTTCTTT
.,.,16,TRBV6-5,TRBJ1-1,CASSYTLPGMNTEAFF,TGTGCCAGCAGTTACACACTTCCTGGGATGAACACTGAAGCTTTCTTT
.,TRBD1,11,TRBV7-3,TRBJ1-2,CASGDSDGYTF,TGTGCCAGCGGGGACAGTGATGGCTACACCTTC
.,TRBD1,16,TRBV7-3,TRBJ1-6,CASSSDGGTGNSPLHF,TGTGCCAGCAGCTCCGATGGCGGGACAGGAAATTCACCCCTCCACTTT
.,TRBD2,17,TRBV18,TRBJ2-3,CASSPRRAGGGTDTQYF,TGTGCCAGCTCACCTCGTAGAGCGGGAGGTGGCACAGATACGCAGTATTTT
.,.,14,TRBV7-6,TRBJ2-3,CASSLKDGGDTQYF,TGTGCCAGCAGCTTAAAGGACGGAGGCGATACGCAGTATTTT
.,TRBD1,15,TRBV7-9,TRBJ1-4,CASSPDRVRGEKLFF,TGTGCCAGCAGCCCTGACAGGGTCAGGGGTGAAAAACTGTTTTTT
.,.,13,TRBV18,TRBJ1-1,CASSPGAGPEAFF,TGTGCCAGCTCACCAGGGGCAGGGCCCGAAGCTTTCTTT
.,.,12,TRBV2,TRBJ1-2,CASKIGGIGYTF,TGTGCCAGTAAAATAGGGGGAATTGGCTACACCTTC
.,TRBD1,16,TRBV7-9,TRBJ2-7,CASSLVRGQGSYEQYF,TGTGCCAGCAGCTTAGTAAGGGGACAGGGCTCCTACGAGCAGTACTTC
.,.,13,TRBV18,TRBJ1-1,CASSPTGNTEAFF,TGTGCCAGCTCACCGACAGGGAACACTGAAGCTTTCTTT
few,TRBD1,16,TRBV7-9,TRBJ1-5,CASSPQGAGSGQPQHF,TGTGCCAGCAGCCCCCAGGGGGCCGGGTCAGGTCAGCCCCAGCATTTT
.,.,14,TRBV6-5,TRBJ2-7,CASSQFSTVYEQYF,TGTGCCAGCAGTCAATTTTCTACAGTCTACGAGCAGTACTTC
once,.,14,TRBV2,TRBJ2-3,CASTQREPPDTQYF,TGTGCCAGCACCCAGAGAGAGCCCCCAGATACGCAGTATTTT
few,.,13,TRBV24-1,TRBJ2-1,CATSADSRNEQFF,TGTGCCACCAGTGCGGACAGTAGGAATGAGCAGTTCTTC
.,.,15,TRBV4-3,TRBJ2-1,CASSQDSSSYNEQFF,TGCGCCAGCAGCCAAGATTCAAGCTCCTACAATGAGCAGTTCTTC
.,TRBD1,14,TRBV30,TRBJ1-1,CAWSWTGVYTEAFF,TGTGCCTGGAGTTGGACAGGGGTTTACACTGAAGCTTTCTTT
.,TRBD1,15,TRBV7-8,TRBJ1-1,CASSLMGQKNTEAFF,TGTGCCAGCAGCTTAATGGGACAGAAGAACACTGAAGCTTTCTTT
.,.,11,TRBV28,TRBJ2-3,CASSFENTQYF,TGTGCCAGCAGTTTCGAGAATACGCAGTATTTT
.,TRBD1,15,TRBV24-1,TRBJ1-2,CATSNGRGLSDGYTF,TGTGCCACCAGCAATGGCAGGGGGCTTTCAGATGGCTACACCTTC
.,TRBD2,15,TRBV14,TRBJ2-5,CASSQALAGDETQYF,TGTGCCAGCAGCCAAGCACTAGCGGGAGATGAGACCCAGTACTTC
.,.,15,TRBV7-3,TRBJ2-5,CASSLSPDSQETQYF,TGTGCCAGCAGCTTAAGTCCGGACAGCCAAGAGACCCAGTACTTC
.,.,14,TRBV9,TRBJ2-3,CASSTRPRTDTQYF,TGTGCCAGCAGCACCCGACCCCGCACAGATACGCAGTATTTT
.,.,12,TRBV7-9,TRBJ2-7,CASSSETYEQYF,TGTGCCAGCAGCTCTGAAACCTACGAGCAGTACTTC
.,TRBD1,14,TRBV2,TRBJ2-3,CADTGVLSTDTQYF,TGTGCCGACACAGGGGTGCTGAGCACAGATACGCAGTATTTT
.,.,15,TRBV28,TRBJ1-5,CASRVGGGGNQPQHF,TGTGCCAGCAGGGTAGGGGGAGGTGGCAATCAGCCCCAGCATTTT